This T cell receptor (beta chain) is from a study of cytomegalovirus exposure and HLA in healthy donors. Primers for the PCR totalled 60 Vbeta and 13 Jbeta. Some clones are missing from TCRdb's copy, which holds only in-frame ones; the method was immunoSEQ multiplex PCR. In the table there are roughly 150,000 clones, about 80% of which are singletons. Regarding the study as a whole: Trimming of TCR beta V- and J-genes showed a link, identified in a later analysis, to a missense DCLRE1C variant. Within an earlier analysis, most TCR beta V segments proved productive either about 90% or about 30% of the time. A likely sequencing artifact accounted for one observed cluster of highly shared sequence variants.

As concerns this clone: Its antigen remains unknown.

Sequencing was carried out using PBMCs. The TCR comes from a woman in her thirties in good health and CMV-seronegative.

The CDR3 here is CASSQRRENSGANVLTF. The CDR3 DNA is TGTGCCAGCTCACAGAGAAGGGAGAACTCTGGGGCCAACGTCCTGACTTTC. V and J are TRBV18 and TRBJ2-6, with D maybe TRBD2 (5 bases). CDR3 length equals 17 residues. Germline lookup yields CDR1 KGHSH and CDR2 LQKENI. Trimming shortened V by 4 bases and J by 0 bases, and 13 bases separated the two germline ends.